Given below is one T cell receptor beta chain in context. The entry originates in a study of blood T cell repertoires in COVID-19. Study-wide background: Samples came from the United States, Italy and Spain, spanning acute and convalescent COVID-19. T cells, B-cell-depleted T cells, or PBMCs supplied cDNA or gDNA.

As processed by the authors: Cell counts per sample came from amplifying reference gene primers. Measured with immunoSEQ multiplex PCR; TCRdb has only the in-frame clones, and not every one. V and J calls plus clone size are reproduced from that table; the DNA served to infer D and trimming. The table shows fewer than 300,000 clones, with 65% to 85% occurring only once. Seattle-derived patients entered the study during active infection and were followed longitudinally. From germline, CDR1 is MNHEY and CDR2 SMNVEV (reference sequence). The V gene end was trimmed by 5 bases and the J gene end by 6 bases; junction bases not matched to a gene: 13. The CDR3 consists of 17 residues.

This rearrangement joins TRBV27 to TRBJ2-7, with TRBD2 identical over 13 bases. Sequenced sample: peripheral blood. This receptor was identified in a human donor with COVID-19, enrolled during active disease. The donor label of this sample is uncertain. CDR3 DNA: TGTGCCAGCAGTCGGCGGCCTCCGGGACTAGCGGGATCCGAGCAGTACTTC. Residues: CASSRRPPGLAGSEQYF.